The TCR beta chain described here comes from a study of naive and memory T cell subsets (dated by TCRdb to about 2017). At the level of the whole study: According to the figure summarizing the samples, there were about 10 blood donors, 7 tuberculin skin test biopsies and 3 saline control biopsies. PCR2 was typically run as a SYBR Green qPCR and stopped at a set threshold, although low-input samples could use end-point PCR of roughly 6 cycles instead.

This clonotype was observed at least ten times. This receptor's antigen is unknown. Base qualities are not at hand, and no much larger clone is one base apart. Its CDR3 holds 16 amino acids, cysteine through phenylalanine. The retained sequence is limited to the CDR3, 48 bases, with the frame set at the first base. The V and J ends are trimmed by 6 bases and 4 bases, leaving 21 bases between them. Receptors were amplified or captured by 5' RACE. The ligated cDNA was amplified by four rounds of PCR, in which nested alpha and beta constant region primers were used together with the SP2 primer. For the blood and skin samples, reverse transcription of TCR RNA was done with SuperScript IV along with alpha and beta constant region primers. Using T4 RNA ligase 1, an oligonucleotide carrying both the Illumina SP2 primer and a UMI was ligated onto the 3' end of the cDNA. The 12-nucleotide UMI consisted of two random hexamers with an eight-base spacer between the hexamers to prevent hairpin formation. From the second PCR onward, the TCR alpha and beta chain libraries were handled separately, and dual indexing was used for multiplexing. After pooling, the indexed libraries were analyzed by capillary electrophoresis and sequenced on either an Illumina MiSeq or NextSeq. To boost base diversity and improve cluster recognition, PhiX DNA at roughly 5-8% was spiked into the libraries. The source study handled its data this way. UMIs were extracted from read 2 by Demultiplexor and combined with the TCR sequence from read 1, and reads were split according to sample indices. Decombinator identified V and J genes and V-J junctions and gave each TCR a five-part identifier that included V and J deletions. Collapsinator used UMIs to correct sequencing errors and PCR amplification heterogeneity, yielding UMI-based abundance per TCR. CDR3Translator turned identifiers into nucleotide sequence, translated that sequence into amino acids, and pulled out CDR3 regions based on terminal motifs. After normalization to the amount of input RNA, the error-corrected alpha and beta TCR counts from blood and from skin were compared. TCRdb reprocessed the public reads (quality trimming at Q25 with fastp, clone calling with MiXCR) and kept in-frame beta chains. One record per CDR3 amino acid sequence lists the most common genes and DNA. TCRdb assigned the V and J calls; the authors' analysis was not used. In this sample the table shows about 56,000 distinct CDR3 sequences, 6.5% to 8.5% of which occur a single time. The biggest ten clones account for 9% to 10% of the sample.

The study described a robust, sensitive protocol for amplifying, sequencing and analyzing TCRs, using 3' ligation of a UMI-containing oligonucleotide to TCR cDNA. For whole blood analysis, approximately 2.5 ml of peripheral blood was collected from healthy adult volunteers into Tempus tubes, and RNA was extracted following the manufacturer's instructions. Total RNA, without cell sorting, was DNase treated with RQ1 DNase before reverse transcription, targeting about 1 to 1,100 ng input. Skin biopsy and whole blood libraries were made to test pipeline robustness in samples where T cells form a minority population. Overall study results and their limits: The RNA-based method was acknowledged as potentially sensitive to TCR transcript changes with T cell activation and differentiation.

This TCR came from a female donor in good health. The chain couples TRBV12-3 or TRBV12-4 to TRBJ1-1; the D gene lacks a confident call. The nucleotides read TGTGCCAGCAGCCCTTTCCGGGCACCGTTAGGCACTGAAGCTTTCTTT. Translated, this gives CASSPFRAPLGTEAFF.